One and the same sample provided the 20 T cell receptor beta chains below, sequenced in a study of cytomegalovirus exposure and HLA in healthy donors (dated 2017 in TCRdb). Libraries were built with the immunoSEQ multiplex PCR assay. The multiplex PCR relied on a mix of 60 forward primers for TCR Vbeta segments and 13 reverse primers for TCR Jbeta segments. TCRdb carries this immuneACCESS record with in-frame sequences only. Its versions omit some clonotypes, under half of them owing to an unresolved V gene in the studies checked, with the rest unexplained. This specimen's table enumerates about 58,000 clones. Of the sample, 3% to 4% is held by the ten largest clones. The sample was PBMCs. These TCRs come from a male donor in good health and CMV-seronegative.

This chain uses TRBV6-4 with TRBJ1-2; 12 bases align to TRBD1. This CDR3 region has 15 residues. V lost 2 bases, J lost 2 bases, and 0 bases stayed unmatched. CDR1 is MRHNA, CDR2 SNTAGT, per germline. CDR3 residues: CASSDGTGGNYGYTF. The DNA of the CDR3 is TGTGCCAGCAGTGACGGGACAGGGGGCAACTATGGCTACACCTTC.

The rearrangement uses TRBV4-3 and TRBJ2-4, with TRBD1 identical over 10 bases. CDR3 length: 15 amino acids. Germline V gene sequence: CDR1 LGHNA, CDR2 YSLEER. With 4 bases clipped from V and 6 bases from J, the junction kept 6 bases outside the gene matches. CDR3: CASSPAGTGVNIQYF. In DNA form, the CDR3 reads TGCGCCAGCAGCCCCGCAGGGACAGGGGTAAACATTCAGTACTTC.

V is TRBV5-1 and J is TRBJ2-3, with D tentatively TRBD2 (5 bases). V was pared by 0 bases and J by 6 bases, with 17 bases between. Germline V CDR1 and CDR2: SGHRS, YFSETQ. This CDR3 contains 16 residues. CDR3 nucleotides: TGCGCCAGCAGCTTGGAACAGAGGGATCGTGGTGATACGCAGTATTTT. The encoded protein is CASSLEQRDRGDTQYF.

The V and J genes are TRBV6-5 and TRBJ1-1; D call uncertain. Germline V gene sequence: CDR1 MNHEY, CDR2 SVGAGI. Deletions cut 2 bases from V and 0 bases from J, with 4 bases between. This CDR3 region has 13 residues. The CDR3 bases are TGTGCCAGCAGTTACACGGTGAACACTGAAGCTTTCTTT. It yields the protein CASSYTVNTEAFF.

The J gene is TRBJ1-3, the V gene TRBV6-5; D gene ambiguous. Germline V gene sequence: CDR1 MNHEY, CDR2 SVGAGI. This CDR3 has 16 amino acids. V shed 3 bases and J shed 0 bases, with 12 bases lying between them. CDR3 sequence: CASSYSPRLSGNTIYF. The CDR3 region has the DNA TGTGCCAGCAGTTATTCCCCCAGACTCTCTGGAAACACCATATATTTT.

The chain carries TRBV11-1 and TRBJ2-1, with 14 bases identical to TRBD2. The V and J ends lost 4 bases and 7 bases, in that order; junction bases with no gene match: 9. The CDR3 loop spans 17 amino acids. From germline, CDR1 is SGHAT and CDR2 FQDESV (reference sequence). The CDR3 region is CASSSRLAGGPLNEQFF. DNA for the CDR3: TGTGCCAGCAGCTCCAGACTAGCGGGAGGGCCGTTGAATGAGCAGTTCTTC.

This rearrangement joins TRBV5-1 to TRBJ1-1, with 8 positions matching TRBD1. This CDR3 region has 13 residues. Per the germline V gene, CDR1 is SGHRS and CDR2 is YFSETQ. V was clipped by 4 bases and J by 9 bases; unmatched bases: 8. The CDR3 sequence: CASSVGQGDQAFF. The CDR3 region has the DNA TGCGCCAGCAGCGTCGGACAGGGAGATCAAGCTTTCTTT.

J is TRBJ2-1 and V is TRBV4-3, with D maybe TRBD2 (7 bases). CDR1 and CDR2 from the germline V gene are LGHNA and YSLEER. This CDR3 spans 16 amino acids. V was cut by 0 bases and J by 4 bases, with 13 bases left in between. CDR3 bases: TGCGCCAGCAGCCAAGATAACCGGGGGGCGTACAATGAGCAGTTCTTC. It codes for CASSQDNRGAYNEQFF.

The V and J genes are TRBV12-5 and TRBJ2-3; TRBD2 matches 8 bases. After removal of 1 base from V and 5 bases from J, the junction contained 5 bases not matched to a gene. This CDR3 has 15 residues. Germline CDR1 and CDR2: LGHNT and FRNRAP. CDR3 loop: CASGLAPRGGDTQYF. CDR3 coding DNA: TGTGCTAGTGGTTTGGCCCCCCGGGGGGGAGATACGCAGTATTTT.

In the case of this clone: Distinct nucleotide sequences in the sample also encode this CDR3. The chain is built from TRBV11-2 and TRBJ2-3; possibly TRBD2 for D (5 bases). V shed 3 bases and J shed 4 bases, with 11 bases lying between them. The CDR3 is 14 amino acids. Germline assignment: CDR1 SGHAT and CDR2 FQNNGV. The CDR3 loop is CASSFPRTADTQYF. The CDR3 DNA reads as TGTGCCAGCAGCTTCCCCCGGACTGCAGATACGCAGTATTTT.

V gene TRBV18 combines with J gene TRBJ2-5; TRBD1 matches at 8 bases. J was trimmed by 4 bases and V by 3 bases; bases with no gene match: 7. Germline values: CDR1 KGHSH, CDR2 LQKENI. CDR3 length equals 15 residues. Written as DNA, the CDR3 is TGTGCCAGCTCACCCCAGGGCGACAGGGGAGAGACCCAGTACTTC. It yields the protein CASSPQGDRGETQYF.

The chain couples TRBV2 to TRBJ1-4, with 8 bases aligning to TRBD1. Trimming at V came to 6 bases and at J to 8 bases, leaving 8 bases not matched to a gene. The germline V gene has CDR1 SNHLY and CDR2 FYNNEI. The CDR3 totals 14 residues. This CDR3 is CASSADRGIEKLFF. The CDR3 bases are TGTGCCAGCAGCGCTGACAGGGGAATCGAAAAACTGTTTTTT. The whole variable domain, remainder taken from reference TRBV2 and TRBJ1-4, is EPEVTQTPSHQVTQMGQEVILRCVPISNHLYFYWYRQILGQKVEFLVSFYNNEISEKSEIFDDQFSVERPDGSNFTLKIRSTKLEDSAMYFCASSADRGIEKLFFGSGTQLSVL.

The V and J genes are TRBV5-4 and TRBJ2-1, with 7 bases lining up with TRBD1. CDR1 and CDR2 from the germline V gene are SGHNT and YYREEE (reference sequence). The CDR3 runs to 13 residues. V was clipped by 1 base and J by 6 bases; unmatched bases: 1. CDR3 residues: CASSLTGANEQFF. As DNA, the CDR3 is TGTGCCAGCAGCTTGACAGGGGCCAATGAGCAGTTCTTC. The full variable domain, its missing parts supplied by reference TRBV5-4 and TRBJ2-1, is ETGVTQSPTHLIKTRGQQVTLRCSSQSGHNTVSWYQQALGQGPQFIFQYYREEENGRGNFPPRFSGLQFPNYSSELNVNALELDDSALYLCASSLTGANEQFFGPGTRLTVL.

A remark on this clone: An end of the junction does not agree with germline; a read error may underlie this. This chain joins TRBV30 and TRBJ1-1; 8 nucleotides line up with TRBD1. The germline V gene encodes CDR1 GTSNPN and CDR2 SVGIG (reference sequence). CDR3 length: 15 amino acids. CDR3 residues: CAGRDRTGPNTEAFF. In DNA, the CDR3 is TGTGCCGGGAGAGATCGGACAGGGCCAAACACTGAAGCTTTCTTT.

The chain employs TRBV6-6 and TRBJ1-5; TRBD1 agrees at 7 bases. After removal of 4 bases from V and 6 bases from J, the junction contained 12 bases not matched to a gene. Germline lookup yields CDR1 MNHNY and CDR2 SVGAGI (reference sequence). The CDR3 is made up of 16 amino acids. The DNA of the CDR3 is TGTGCCAGCAGTTTTCGACAGGGAGGATTTATTCAGCCCCAGCATTTT. Amino acids: CASSFRQGGFIQPQHF.

V is TRBV6-1 and J is TRBJ1-2; 9 bases line up with TRBD1. Germline V lookup: CDR1 MNHNS, CDR2 SASEGT. This CDR3 is 15 amino acids long. V was clipped by 2 bases and J by 3 bases; unmatched bases: 4. The CDR3 DNA sequence: TGTGCCAGCAGTGAAACAGGGGGCGCCGACTATGGCTACACCTTC. Translated, it gives CASSETGGADYGYTF.

The V call is TRBV28, the J call TRBJ1-2; TRBD1 is a possible D gene (6 bases). The CDR3 length is 11 residues. CDR1 is MDHEN and CDR2 is SYDVKM in the germline V gene. Trimming pared 6 bases from V and 5 bases from J, leaving 7 bases between. CDR3 sequence: CASRTGYGYTF. CDR3 bases: TGTGCCAGCAGGACAGGTTATGGCTACACCTTC.

Concerning this clone itself: An end of the junction does not agree with germline; a read error may underlie this. The V call is TRBV6-5, the J call TRBJ2-7; D remains ambiguous. This CDR3 spans 11 amino acids. Germline V lookup: CDR1 MNHEY, CDR2 SVGAGI. The CDR3 loop reads CARSSIYEQYF. DNA of the CDR3: TGTGCCAGAAGTTCTATATACGAGCAGTACTTC.

The chain uses TRBV28 and TRBJ1-5, with unresolved D. Germline V gene sequence: CDR1 MDHEN, CDR2 SYDVKM. The CDR3 runs 16 residues. V lost 2 bases and J lost 0, with 11 bases in between. CDR3 nucleotides: TGTGCCAGCAGTTTAGGCGGTTCTTATAGCAATCAGCCCCAGCATTTT. Amino acids: CASSLGGSYSNQPQHF.

Concerning this clone itself: At one boundary the junction diverges from the germline segment, which might be a read error. The rearrangement joins TRBV9 to TRBJ2-3, with a tentative D call TRBD1 (5 bases). The CDR3 is 14 amino acids. Germline V gene lookup returns CDR1 SGDLS and CDR2 YYNGEE. CDR3 nucleotide sequence: TGTGCCAGCAGCGCCGTCCACACGACAGATAAGCAGTATTTT. It yields the protein CASSAVHTTDKQYF. The full variable domain, rest sourced from reference TRBV9 and TRBJ2-3, is DSGVTQTPKHLITATGQRVTLRCSPRSGDLSVYWYQQSLDQGLQFLIQYYNGEERAKGNILERFSAQQFPDLHSELNLSSLELGDSALYFCASSAVHTTDKQYFGPGTRLTVL.